A single sample gave rise to the 18 T cell receptor beta chains below, sequenced in a study of cytomegalovirus exposure and HLA in healthy donors. Primers for the PCR totalled 60 Vbeta and 13 Jbeta. Measured with immunoSEQ multiplex PCR; TCRdb has only the in-frame clones, and not every one. The sample yields 100,000 to 150,000 clones, approximately 79% seen once. Sequencing used PBMCs. These TCRs come from a male donor in good health and CMV-seronegative.

This clone was seen a few times. The J gene is TRBJ2-3, the V gene TRBV19; 8 bases fit TRBD2. The CDR3 contains 15 residues. In germline, CDR1 is LNHDA, CDR2 SQIVND (reference sequence). Unmatched junction bases numbered 10, after V lost 5 bases and J lost 6 bases. The CDR3 loop is CASSSSGGRGDTQYF. Here the CDR3 DNA reads TGTGCCAGTAGTTCGAGCGGGGGCCGAGGGGATACGCAGTATTTT. The full variable domain, in which reference TRBV19 and TRBJ2-3 provide the parts outside the CDR3, is DGGITQSPKYLFRKEGQNVTLSCEQNLNHDAMYWYRQDPGQGLRLIYYSQIVNDFQKGDIAEGYSVSREKKESFPLTVTSAQKNPTAFYLCASSSSGGRGDTQYFGPGTRLTVL.

V gene TRBV5-6 combines with J gene TRBJ2-3; TRBD1 matches at 8 bases. From germline, CDR1 is SGHDT and CDR2 YYEEEE. The V and J ends lost 3 bases and 6 bases, in that order; junction bases with no gene match: 6. The CDR3 is 14 residues long. Written as DNA, the CDR3 is TGTGCCAGCAGCTCCCGGGACAGGTGGGATACGCAGTATTTT. It yields the protein CASSSRDRWDTQYF.

This clone showed up just a few times. This sequence joins TRBV6-1 and TRBJ1-5; 7 nucleotides agree with TRBD1. CDR1 is MNHNS and CDR2 is SASEGT in the germline V gene. The ends lost 7 bases at V and 1 base at J; junction bases unmatched: 4. The CDR3 has 14 amino acids. The CDR3 bases are TGTGCCAGCACCCTCAGGGGGAGCAATCAGCCCCAGCATTTT. Its translation: CASTLRGSNQPQHF.

This chain joins TRBV5-1 and TRBJ1-1, with D perhaps TRBD1 (6 bases). CDR3 length: 14 residues. V dropped 0 bases and J dropped 6 bases, with 12 bases sitting between them. Germline V gene lookup returns CDR1 SGHRS and CDR2 YFSETQ. CDR3 sequence reads: CASSLGTVIPEAFF. The CDR3 DNA reads TGCGCCAGCAGCTTGGGGACAGTAATCCCTGAAGCTTTCTTT.

The chain couples TRBV7-9 to TRBJ1-1; D remains unclear. The CDR3 has 18 amino acids. Deletions cut 6 bases from V and 1 base from J, with 24 bases between. Germline CDR1 SEHNR, CDR2 FQNEAQ (reference sequence). This chain's CDR3 is CASSLNSLWGEGNTEAFF. CDR3 DNA sequence: TGTGCCAGCAGTCTAAACTCGTTATGGGGAGAGGGGAACACTGAAGCTTTCTTT. Full variable domain (remainder filled in from reference TRBV7-9 and TRBJ1-1): DTGVSQNPRHKITKRGQNVTFRCDPISEHNRLYWYRQTLGQGPEFLTYFQNEAQLEKSRLLSDRFSAERPKGSFSTLEIQRTEQGDSAMYLCASSLNSLWGEGNTEAFFGQGTRLTVV.

The rearrangement uses TRBV6-5 and TRBJ1-6; D gene ambiguous. Germline lookup yields CDR1 MNHEY and CDR2 SVGAGI. The V gene lost 3 bases and the J gene lost 8 bases, with 8 bases spanning the gap. The CDR3 spans 13 residues. The CDR3, as DNA: TGTGCCAGCAGTTATTTGGAGGATTCACCCCTCCACTTT. Amino acids: CASSYLEDSPLHF.

V gene TRBV10-3 combines with J gene TRBJ1-6; D is uncertain. V lost 2 bases to trimming and J lost 7 bases, with 12 bases between them. CDR1 and CDR2 from the germline V gene are ENHRY and SYGVKD. The CDR3 is made up of 15 amino acids. In nucleotides, the CDR3 is TGTGCCATCAGTGAGGGGAGGGTGGTCAATTCACCCCTCCACTTT. Translating gives CAISEGRVVNSPLHF.

Concerning this clone itself: Relative to the germline gene, one junction end is altered; a read error may explain this. V and J are TRBV7-9 and TRBJ1-2; TRBD1 agrees at 8 bases. The germline V gene has CDR1 SEHNR and CDR2 FQNEAQ (reference sequence). The CDR3 is made up of 14 amino acids. In DNA form, the CDR3 reads TGTTCCAGCAGCTTCGCAGGGGGCGACTATGGCTACACCTTC. Its protein product is CSSSFAGGDYGYTF.

V and J are TRBV7-9 and TRBJ2-2, with 8 bases aligning to TRBD1. This CDR3 region has 15 residues. V gave up 3 bases and J gave up 6 bases; unmatched junction bases: 6. Germline values: CDR1 SEHNR, CDR2 FQNEAQ (reference sequence). In nucleotides, the CDR3 is TGTGCCAGCAGCTTGGCGCAGGGGGCGCCCGGGGAGCTGTTTTTT. Residues: CASSLAQGAPGELFF.

Concerning this clone: The junction shows a germline mismatch at one end, possibly a read error. The chain recombines TRBV7-7 with TRBJ2-5; tentatively, D is TRBD2 (5 bases). This CDR3 has 16 residues. Per the germline V gene, CDR1 is SSHAT and CDR2 is FNYEAQ (reference sequence). CDR3 region: CASSLGSVLYGETQYF. The DNA of the CDR3 is TGTGCTAGCAGCTTGGGTAGCGTGCTGTATGGGGAGACCCAGTACTTC.

In DNA form, the CDR3 reads TGTGCCAGCAGCTTTAGAGGGGGCGATGAAAAACTGTTTTTT. Protein sequence: CASSFRGGDEKLFF. This rearrangement joins TRBV11-2 to TRBJ1-4; 7 nucleotides match TRBD1. Germline values: CDR1 SGHAT, CDR2 FQNNGV. The CDR3 is 14 amino acids. Unmatched junction bases numbered 4, after V lost 3 bases and J lost 6 bases.

This clone was detected only a few times. The chain couples TRBV6-5 to TRBJ1-3, with D uncertain. This CDR3 region has 16 residues. The germline gives CDR1 MNHEY, CDR2 SVGAGI. The germline V and J ends were trimmed by 0 bases and 0 bases, with 9 bases remaining between them. The CDR3 region is CASSYSLGYSGNTIYF. In DNA form, the CDR3 reads TGTGCCAGCAGTTACTCGCTCGGGTACTCTGGAAACACCATATATTTT.

V usage is TRBV6-5 and J usage is TRBJ1-6, with D tentatively TRBD1 (5 bases). CDR1 is MNHEY and CDR2 is SVGAGI in the germline V gene. The V and J ends lost 0 bases and 6 bases respectively, with 12 bases between them. This CDR3 spans 16 amino acids. In DNA form, the CDR3 reads TGTGCCAGCAGTTACTCAGGGCAGGGCCGTAATTCACCCCTCCACTTT. Protein sequence: CASSYSGQGRNSPLHF.

In its sample, this clone was seen once. The gene calls are TRBV7-8 and TRBJ2-5; 7 nucleotides match TRBD2. The CDR3 has 15 residues. The ends lost 4 bases at V and 0 bases at J; junction bases unmatched: 5. Germline lookup yields CDR1 SGHVS and CDR2 FQNEAQ. CDR3 coding DNA: TGTGCCAGCAGCTCCTTAAGCGGGAACCAAGAGACCCAGTACTTC. Residues: CASSSLSGNQETQYF.

The chain employs TRBV9 and TRBJ2-1, with D unclear. This CDR3 has 15 residues. Germline loops: CDR1 SGDLS, CDR2 YYNGEE. Trimming removed 5 bases at V and 6 bases at J, with 18 bases between. In nucleotides, the CDR3 is TGTGCCAGCAGTCCCCCCCAGCGAGTGGTCAATGAGCAGTTCTTC. Translation: CASSPPQRVVNEQFF.

The chain carries TRBV6-6 and TRBJ2-5; 11 bases agree with TRBD1. The J call is uncertain, as TRBJ2-7 better fits the DNA end. The CDR3 loop spans 14 amino acids. CDR1 and CDR2 (germline): MNHNY, SVGAGI (reference sequence). CDR3 residues: CASRGTGGSYEQYF. For the CDR3, the DNA is TGTGCCAGCAGGGGGACAGGGGGGTCCTACGAGCAGTACTTC.

This clone showed up just a few times. V usage is TRBV5-6 and J usage is TRBJ1-2; maybe TRBD1 (5 bases). Germline V gene lookup returns CDR1 SGHDT and CDR2 YYEEEE. V shed 0 bases and J shed 4 bases, with 10 bases lying between them. This CDR3 has 14 amino acids. The CDR3 here is CASSLDRLGYGYTF. The DNA of the CDR3 is TGTGCCAGCAGCTTGGACAGGTTGGGCTATGGCTACACCTTC.

The chain links TRBV7-2 to TRBJ1-2; 7 bases fit TRBD1. V dropped 5 bases and J dropped 8; count of bases not matched to a gene: 11. CDR1 SGHTA and CDR2 FQGNSA come from the germline V gene. This CDR3 is built from 14 residues. Here the CDR3 DNA reads TGTGCCAGCAGCCCGACAGGGACCGTAGGGGGCTACACCTTC. Encoded protein: CASSPTGTVGGYTF. The entire variable domain, with the rest obtained from reference TRBV7-2 and TRBJ1-2, is as follows: GAGVSQSPSNKVTEKGKDVELRCDPISGHTALYWYRQSLGQGLEFLIYFQGNSAPDKSGLPSDRFSAERTGGSVSTLTIQRTQQEDSAVYLCASSPTGTVGGYTFGSGTRLTVV.